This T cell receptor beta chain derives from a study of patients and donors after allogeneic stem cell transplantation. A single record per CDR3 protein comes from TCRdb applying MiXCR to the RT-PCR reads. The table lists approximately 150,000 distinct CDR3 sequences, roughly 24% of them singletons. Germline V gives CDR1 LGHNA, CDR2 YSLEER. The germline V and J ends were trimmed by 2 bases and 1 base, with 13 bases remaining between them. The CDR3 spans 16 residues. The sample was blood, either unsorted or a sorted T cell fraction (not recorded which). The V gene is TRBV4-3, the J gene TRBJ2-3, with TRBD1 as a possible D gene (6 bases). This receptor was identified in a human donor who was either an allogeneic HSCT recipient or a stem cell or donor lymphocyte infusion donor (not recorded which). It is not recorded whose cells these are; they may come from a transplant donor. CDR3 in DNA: TGCGCCAGCAGCCAAACAGGGCGCCCAGGCACAGATACGCAGTATTTT. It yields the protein CASSQTGRPGTDTQYF.